This entry lists 28 T cell receptor beta chains sequenced from one sample in a study of siplizumab effects on memory and regulatory T cells. Some clones are missing from TCRdb's copy, which holds only in-frame ones; the method was immunoSEQ multiplex PCR. The sample carries 90,000 to 120,000 clones, about 91% recorded once. The sequencing input was CD4+ T cells sorted from blood. The receptors come from a human donor in good health. Some clones in this sample may be carry-over from other donors' samples.

The chain links TRBV18 to TRBJ2-5; D may be TRBD1 (5 bases). The CDR3 spans 14 residues. The V gene lost 0 bases and the J gene lost 7 bases, with 12 bases spanning the gap. From germline, CDR1 is KGHSH and CDR2 LQKENI. The CDR3 bases are TGTGCCAGCTCACCACCGGTAGGGGAACGGACCCAGTACTTC. Translation: CASSPPVGERTQYF.

This chain uses TRBV7-2 with TRBJ2-7; no clear D. Germline V lookup: CDR1 SGHTA, CDR2 FQGNSA. Trimming took off 2 bases at V and 6 bases at J, with 11 bases between the two ends. The CDR3 spans 13 residues. This CDR3 is CASSLPPPGEQYF. The CDR3, as DNA: TGTGCCAGCAGCTTACCCCCCCCGGGCGAGCAGTACTTC.

With regard to this clone: The germline gene is not matched at one end of the junction; a read error may be the cause. The chain carries TRBV7-3 and TRBJ2-2; no reliable D call. The CDR3 loop spans 12 amino acids. Germline CDR1 reads SGHTA; CDR2 reads FQGTGA. CDR3 DNA sequence: TGTGCCAGCAGCTTTAAGTCCGGCGAGCTGTTTTTT. It is translated as CASSFKSGELFF.

The V and J genes are TRBV7-8 and TRBJ2-7; TRBD2 agrees at 9 bases. Germline CDR1 SGHVS, CDR2 FQNEAQ. The CDR3 has 15 amino acids. The ends lost 1 base at V and 2 bases at J; junction bases unmatched: 3. CDR3 nucleotides: TGTGCCAGCAGCTTAGGCCTAGCGGGAACCTACGAGCAGTACTTC. Translation gives CASSLGLAGTYEQYF.

The chain links TRBV6-1 to TRBJ2-1, with TRBD1 as a possible D gene (6 bases). The germline V gene has CDR1 MNHNS and CDR2 SASEGT. V was cut by 2 bases and J by 5 bases, with 13 bases left in between. The CDR3 is 15 residues long. Here the CDR3 DNA reads TGTGCCAGCAGTGAAAGTCATGGGGACAACAATGAGCAGTTCTTC. Translating gives CASSESHGDNNEQFF.

The chain combines TRBV19 with TRBJ2-2; D may be TRBD2 (6 bases). V shed 4 bases and J shed 6 bases, with 12 bases lying between them. The V gene's germline CDR1 is LNHDA and CDR2 SQIVND (reference sequence). The CDR3 runs to 14 residues. The CDR3 is CASSRGREAGELFF. As DNA, the CDR3 is TGTGCCAGTAGTAGAGGCAGGGAGGCCGGGGAGCTGTTTTTT. Supplemented by reference TRBV19 and TRBJ2-2, the full variable domain reads DGGITQSPKYLFRKEGQNVTLSCEQNLNHDAMYWYRQDPGQGLRLIYYSQIVNDFQKGDIAEGYSVSREKKESFPLTVTSAQKNPTAFYLCASSRGREAGELFFGEGSRLTVL.

Only a few counts were recorded for this clone. The V call is TRBV6-1, the J call TRBJ2-5; 8 bases are a match to TRBD2. CDR3 size: 14 residues. Germline-derived CDR1 and CDR2 are MNHNS and SASEGT. The trim removed 4 bases at V and 6 bases at J, leaving 7 bases unmatched. The DNA of the CDR3 is TGTGCCAGCAGTGGGACCGGGAGGGCGAAGACCCAGTACTTC. This codes for CASSGTGRAKTQYF.

The chain is built from TRBV15 and TRBJ2-5, with D perhaps TRBD1 (5 bases). Trimming removed 0 bases from V and 2 bases from J, with 10 bases in between. CDR3 length: 15 amino acids. Germline CDR1 is LNHNV and CDR2 is YYDKDF (reference sequence). The CDR3 is CATSRDRGSQETQYF. CDR3 DNA: TGTGCCACCAGCAGAGATAGGGGTTCGCAAGAGACCCAGTACTTC.

The rearrangement links TRBV14 to TRBJ2-1; a possible D gene is TRBD2 (5 bases). The CDR3 contains 16 residues. Germline-derived CDR1 and CDR2 are SGHDN and FVKESK. V was pared by 1 base and J by 6 bases, with 16 bases between. The CDR3 DNA reads as TGTGCCAGCAGCCAAGTGAGGGCCCCCCAGCGCAATGAGCAGTTCTTC. Translated, it gives CASSQVRAPQRNEQFF.

This clone was observed once. The V gene is TRBV5-1, the J gene TRBJ2-3; 7 bases align to TRBD2. Trimming took 7 bases from V and 2 from J; bases not matched to a gene: 10. The length of the CDR3 is 15 residues. CDR1 and CDR2 from the germline V gene are SGHRS and YFSETQ. DNA of the CDR3: TGCGCCAGCCACCCGTGGGGGAGGGCCACAGATACGCAGTATTTT. This gives the protein CASHPWGRATDTQYF.

This chain links TRBV28 with TRBJ2-5; D is undetermined. The CDR3 extends over 13 amino acids. V was trimmed by 2 bases and J by 5 bases, leaving 9 bases between them. Germline V gives CDR1 MDHEN, CDR2 SYDVKM. CDR3 in amino acids: CASSLRVGETQYF. CDR3 nucleotide sequence: TGTGCCAGCAGTTTAAGGGTTGGGGAGACCCAGTACTTC. The full variable domain, in which reference TRBV28 and TRBJ2-5 provide the parts outside the CDR3, is DVKVTQSSRYLVKRTGEKVFLECVQDMDHENMFWYRQDPGLGLRLIYFSYDVKMKEKGDIPEGYSVSREKKERFSLILESASTNQTSMYLCASSLRVGETQYFGPGTRLLVL.

This chain joins TRBV7-6 and TRBJ2-1; D perhaps matches TRBD2 (6 bases). The CDR3 spans 16 residues. Deletions cut 4 bases from V and 2 bases from J, with 15 bases between. The germline V gene encodes CDR1 SGHVS and CDR2 FNYEAQ. The CDR3 reads CASSSPSGGTYNEQFF. The CDR3 bases are TGTGCCAGCAGCTCTCCCTCTGGCGGGACCTACAATGAGCAGTTCTTC.

The V and J genes are TRBV11-1 and TRBJ2-2; a weak D match, TRBD1 (5 bases). Germline V gene sequence: CDR1 SGHAT, CDR2 FQDESV (reference sequence). Trimming took 1 base from V and 4 from J, leaving 16 bases between them. The CDR3 extends over 17 amino acids. CDR3 bases: TGTGCCAGCAGCTTAGTGCCGGTAGGGGTGGGCACCGGGGAGCTGTTTTTT. Translating it yields CASSLVPVGVGTGELFF.

The chain couples TRBV19 to TRBJ2-1, with 9 bases aligning to TRBD2. V trimming: 1 base; J trimming: 8 bases; junction bases outside the gene matches: 6. The CDR3 has 15 residues. Germline CDR1 is LNHDA and CDR2 is SQIVND (reference sequence). The CDR3 DNA is TGTGCCAGTAGTATAGGGGCGGGAGGGCCTTATGAGCAGTTCTTC. Translating gives CASSIGAGGPYEQFF.

The rearrangement joins TRBV7-9 to TRBJ2-4; D may be TRBD1 (5 bases). V shed 4 bases and J shed 0 bases, with 13 bases lying between them. CDR3 length equals 16 residues. Germline values: CDR1 SEHNR, CDR2 FQNEAQ (reference sequence). This chain's CDR3 is CASSYTGNPAKNIQYF. CDR3 bases: TGTGCCAGCAGCTATACAGGCAACCCAGCCAAAAACATTCAGTACTTC.

The V gene is TRBV7-2, the J gene TRBJ2-1, with TRBD2 matching over 7 bases. J lost 0 bases, V lost 3 bases, and 5 bases had no gene match. The CDR3 sequence is 16 residues long. Germline assignment: CDR1 SGHTA and CDR2 FQGNSA. The CDR3 here is CASSFSGSGSYNEQFF. CDR3 DNA sequence: TGTGCCAGCAGCTTTAGCGGGTCCGGCTCCTACAATGAGCAGTTCTTC.

The chain combines TRBV6-1 with TRBJ2-5, with 9 nucleotides matching TRBD1. This CDR3 contains 13 residues. The germline gives CDR1 MNHNS, CDR2 SASEGT. V dropped 7 bases and J dropped 1; count of bases not matched to a gene: 1. CDR3 bases: TGTGCCAGCACGACAGGGGGCCAAGAGACCCAGTACTTC. This gives the protein CASTTGGQETQYF.

This clone was observed a handful of times. This chain uses TRBV6-1 with TRBJ1-2, with D perhaps TRBD1 (5 bases). The ends were cut back, 1 base at V and 7 bases at J, with 10 bases in the middle. The CDR3 runs 13 residues. CDR1 is MNHNS and CDR2 is SASEGT in the germline V gene. CDR3 residues: CASSEGGLGGYTF. The CDR3 coding sequence is TGTGCCAGCAGTGAAGGGGGACTAGGTGGCTACACCTTC.

As DNA, the CDR3 is TGTGCTAGTGGTTTGGTAGTTGGACTAGCGTTCGACAATGAGCAGTTCTTC. Amino acids: CASGLVVGLAFDNEQFF. The chain combines TRBV12-5 with TRBJ2-1, with 9 positions matching TRBD2. The length of the CDR3 is 17 residues. V shed 0 bases, J shed 5 bases, and the junction held 8 bases outside the gene matches. Germline CDR1 is LGHNT and CDR2 is FRNRAP.

This chain uses TRBV11-2 with TRBJ2-3; 7 bases fit TRBD2. In germline, CDR1 is SGHAT, CDR2 FQNNGV. J was trimmed by 3 bases and V by 8 bases; bases with no gene match: 11. There are 15 residues in the CDR3. The CDR3 DNA is TGTGCCAGCTCAACGGGAGGTGGAGGGACAGATACGCAGTATTTT. Translated: CASSTGGGGTDTQYF.

The genes are TRBV5-1 and TRBJ2-5; 7 bases agree with TRBD1. The CDR3 has 14 residues. The J segment lost 4 bases and the V segment lost 4 bases, leaving 7 bases of the junction unmatched. Germline V CDR1 and CDR2: SGHRS, YFSETQ. This chain's CDR3 is CASSIDRAGETQYF. DNA for the CDR3: TGCGCCAGCAGCATCGACAGGGCGGGAGAGACCCAGTACTTC. The entire variable domain, with the rest obtained from reference TRBV5-1 and TRBJ2-5, is as follows: KAGVTQTPRYLIKTRGQQVTLSCSPISGHRSVSWYQQTPGQGLQFLFEYFSETQRNKGNFPGRFSGRQFSNSRSEMNVSTLELGDSALYLCASSIDRAGETQYFGPGTRLLVL.

The table lists this clone with a count of one. CDR3 residues: CSALVNTEAFF. CDR3 DNA sequence: TGCAGTGCCCTCGTCAACACTGAAGCTTTCTTT. This chain joins TRBV20-1 and TRBJ1-1; D unclear. The CDR3 spans 11 residues. Germline V gene lookup returns CDR1 DFQATT and CDR2 SNEGSKA (reference sequence). Trimming cost V 6 bases and J 2 bases, with 7 bases left between them.

The CDR3 bases are TGTGCCAGCAGTTTCAGGGGAACGGACATTCAGTACTTC. Residues: CASSFRGTDIQYF. The chain recombines TRBV28 with TRBJ2-4; maybe TRBD1 (6 bases). The CDR3 runs to 13 residues. Trimming shortened V by 3 bases and J by 8 bases, and 11 bases separated the two germline ends. Germline V gene data show CDR1 as MDHEN and CDR2 as SYDVKM.

V is TRBV2 and J is TRBJ1-5, with D uncertain. The V end lost 2 bases, the J end lost 5 bases, and 10 bases lay between the germline ends. CDR3 length: 14 residues. Germline V gene sequence: CDR1 SNHLY, CDR2 FYNNEI. The CDR3 loop is CASSELLGYQPQHF. CDR3 coding DNA: TGTGCCAGCAGTGAATTATTGGGGTATCAGCCCCAGCATTTT.

The chain recombines TRBV7-2 with TRBJ1-1, with a weak D call TRBD1 (5 bases). The CDR3 contains 15 residues. Germline V gene data show CDR1 as SGHTA and CDR2 as FQGNSA. The V end was cut by 4 bases, the J end by 6 bases, with 18 bases between. Written as DNA, the CDR3 is TGTGCCAGCAGCTGGGAGAGGGGCCGCGGCGCTGAAGCTTTCTTT. It translates to CASSWERGRGAEAFF.

The chain combines TRBV9 with TRBJ2-7; D unclear. Germline V gene sequence: CDR1 SGDLS, CDR2 YYNGEE. The length of the CDR3 is 14 residues. The V and J ends lost 7 bases and 3 bases respectively, with 17 bases between them. The CDR3 DNA sequence: TGTGCCAGCGGTCTGGCGGTTAAGAACTACGAGCAGTACTTC. Its translation: CASGLAVKNYEQYF.

This clone has a handful of counts. The chain has TRBV7-9 and TRBJ1-1, with unresolved D. CDR3 length: 12 amino acids. The V and J ends lost 2 bases and 0 bases respectively, with 1 base between them. CDR1 SEHNR and CDR2 FQNEAQ come from the germline V gene (reference sequence). The CDR3: CASSLMNTEAFF. The DNA for the CDR3 is TGTGCCAGCAGCTTAATGAACACTGAAGCTTTCTTT.

J is TRBJ2-1 and V is TRBV19; D is unclear. The CDR3 loop spans 15 amino acids. V was pared by 7 bases and J by 0 bases, with 13 bases between. Germline V CDR1 and CDR2: LNHDA, SQIVND (reference sequence). The CDR3 region is CASKRQESSYNEQFF. The DNA for the CDR3 is TGTGCCAGTAAAAGACAAGAAAGCTCCTACAATGAGCAGTTCTTC. Drawing the rest from reference TRBV19 and TRBJ2-1, the complete variable domain is DGGITQSPKYLFRKEGQNVTLSCEQNLNHDAMYWYRQDPGQGLRLIYYSQIVNDFQKGDIAEGYSVSREKKESFPLTVTSAQKNPTAFYLCASKRQESSYNEQFFGPGTRLTVL.